The 25 T cell receptor beta chains below come from one sample, sequenced in a study of spatial heterogeneity in lung cancer. MiXCR was run by TCRdb on the 5' RACE reads, yielding one entry per CDR3 protein. The data contain about 26,000 distinct CDR3 sequences, more than 10% of them singletons. Time point reported: sample taken at primary tumor resection. The input material, whole RNA from tumor, nontumor lung or frozen PBMC, was sequenced unsorted. The sample here was PBMCs, taken at surgery. The receptor source for this set is a female donor with early-stage non-small cell lung cancer.

This clonotype was counted between two and nine times. The rearrangement uses TRBV29-1 and TRBJ2-1; D remains ambiguous. The CDR3 is 12 residues long. Trimming left V 0 bases short and J 4 bases short, with 4 bases between. CDR1 is SQVTM, CDR2 ANQGSEA, per germline. The CDR3 loop reads CSVEEGYNEQFF. CDR3 bases: TGCAGCGTTGAAGAGGGTTACAATGAGCAGTTCTTC.

Ten or more counts support this clonotype. The chain couples TRBV6-6 to TRBJ2-5; 8 bases are shared with TRBD1. The junction had 7 bases not matched to a gene; V was cut back by 0 bases and J by 7 bases. The CDR3 contains 15 residues. In germline, CDR1 is MNHNY, CDR2 SVGAGI (reference sequence). In nucleotides, the CDR3 is TGTGCCAGCAGTTACTCGGCAGGGGGCTACGGGACCCAGTACTTC. It is translated as CASSYSAGGYGTQYF.

This clonotype was seen many times. The chain carries TRBV29-1 and TRBJ2-2; TRBD2 agrees at 15 bases. From germline, CDR1 is SQVTM and CDR2 ANQGSEA. V gave up 4 bases and J gave up 4 bases; unmatched junction bases: 4. CDR3 length: 16 residues. The CDR3 nucleotides read TGCAGCGTTGGAGGACTAGCGGGAGGGCCCACCGGGGAGCTGTTTTTT. Its translation: CSVGGLAGGPTGELFF.

This clonotype was seen repeatedly, ten times or more. The rearrangement links TRBV28 to TRBJ2-7; perhaps TRBD2 as D (5 bases). Deletions cut 7 bases from V and 0 bases from J, with 16 bases between. Germline V gene data show CDR1 as MDHEN and CDR2 as SYDVKM. The CDR3 has 15 residues. CDR3 sequence (DNA): TGTGCCAGCAAATCCCTTTGGGAGAGCTCCTACGAGCAGTACTTC. Its translation: CASKSLWESSYEQYF.

This clonotype was observed at least ten times. The chain uses TRBV14 and TRBJ1-1; D not resolved. V gave up 1 base and J gave up 5 bases, with 11 bases separating them. The CDR3 covers 14 residues. Germline loops: CDR1 SGHDN, CDR2 FVKESK. CDR3 nucleotides: TGTGCCAGCAGCCAAGCCCCTCGTGGAACTGAAGCTTTCTTT. It specifies CASSQAPRGTEAFF.

In its sample, this clonotype was seen many times. The rearrangement joins TRBV23-1 to TRBJ1-4; 8 nucleotides agree with TRBD1. TRBV23-1 is given ORF status, its function remaining uncertain. The V segment lost 1 base and the J segment 6 bases; nucleotides outside the gene matches: 13. The CDR3 runs 18 residues. The CDR3 reads CASSQLSGGHPPYEKLFF. The CDR3 coding sequence is TGCGCCAGCAGTCAATTATCAGGGGGCCACCCCCCTTATGAAAAACTGTTTTTT.

This clonotype was seen ten or more times. This sequence joins TRBV7-2 and TRBJ2-3; D not certain. The CDR3 is 12 residues long. Between the trimmed V and J ends, which lost 3 bases and 5 bases, there was a span of 6 bases. Germline assignment: CDR1 SGHTA and CDR2 FQGNSA. The CDR3 region has the DNA TGTGCCAGCAGCTTTCTCAGAGATACGCAGTATTTT. Amino acids: CASSFLRDTQYF.

The chain couples TRBV7-8 to TRBJ1-5; D possibly corresponds to TRBD1 (5 bases). The CDR3 is 16 amino acids. The V end was cut by 5 bases, the J end by 0 bases, with 14 bases between. The germline V gene has CDR1 SGHVS and CDR2 FQNEAQ. The CDR3 loop reads CASSERDHYSNQPQHF. The CDR3 DNA reads as TGTGCCAGCAGCGAGCGGGACCACTATAGCAATCAGCCCCAGCATTTT.

This clonotype was detected many times. CDR3 coding DNA: TGTGCCAGTAGTATCCAAGGGGGTGGCTACACCTTC. Protein: CASSIQGGGYTF. V is TRBV19 and J is TRBJ1-2, with D perhaps TRBD1 (6 bases). Germline loops: CDR1 LNHDA, CDR2 SQIVND (reference sequence). V was shortened by 3 bases and J by 7 bases, with 9 bases between the two germline ends. This CDR3 region has 12 residues.

Only a few counts were recorded for this clonotype. The chain links TRBV6-2 or TRBV6-3 to TRBJ2-7; 10 bases map to TRBD2. V was clipped by 11 bases and J by 6 bases; unmatched bases: 19. The CDR3 contains 16 residues. Germline V gene lookup returns CDR1 MNHEY and CDR2 SVGEGT. DNA for the CDR3: TGTGCCGCGACCTCTTGGACTAGCGGACTCCTATCCGAGCAGTACTTC. Its translation: CAATSWTSGLLSEQYF.

This clonotype was recorded at least ten times. The chain carries TRBV4-3 and TRBJ2-3, with D hard to call. Per germline, CDR1 LGHNA and CDR2 YSLEER. The V end was cut by 6 bases, the J end by 0 bases, with 22 bases between. The CDR3 consists of 18 residues. CDR3 DNA: TGCGCCAGCAGTAAGGGTTCCGATCCCGAGTGGAGCACAGATACGCAGTATTTT. It translates to CASSKGSDPEWSTDTQYF.

This clonotype was found many times. The chain is built from TRBV14 and TRBJ1-1; D not resolved. The V gene's germline CDR1 is SGHDN and CDR2 FVKESK. Trimming took off 4 bases at V and 1 base at J, with 10 bases between the two ends. CDR3 size: 14 residues. CDR3 nucleotides: TGTGCCAGCAGCCGTCAGTCGGCGAACACTGAAGCTTTCTTT. Its translation is CASSRQSANTEAFF. The whole variable domain, filled in from reference TRBV14 and TRBJ1-1, reads EAGVTQFPSHSVIEKGQTVTLRCDPISGHDNLYWYRRVMGKEIKFLLHFVKESKQDESGMPNNRFLAERTGGTYSTLKVQPAELEDSGVYFCASSRQSANTEAFFGQGTRLTVV.

J is TRBJ2-7 and V is TRBV6-1, with TRBD2 matching over 12 bases. V trimming: 6 bases; J trimming: 7 bases; junction bases outside the gene matches: 10. The germline V gene encodes CDR1 MNHNS and CDR2 SASEGT. The CDR3 has 15 residues. The CDR3 sequence is CASSLISSGRDEQYF. CDR3 coding DNA: TGTGCCAGCAGCCTCATCTCTAGCGGGAGGGATGAGCAGTACTTC.

This clonotype was seen ten or more times. The gene calls are TRBV9 and TRBJ1-5, with D possibly TRBD1 on 6 matching bases. The V end lost 3 bases, the J end lost 7 bases, and 20 bases lay between the germline ends. Germline V gives CDR1 SGDLS, CDR2 YYNGEE. This CDR3 contains 16 residues. The chain's CDR3 is CASSELPRRQVQPQHF. In DNA, the CDR3 is TGTGCCAGCAGCGAACTTCCCAGGCGACAGGTCCAGCCCCAGCATTTT. The whole variable domain, remainder taken from reference TRBV9 and TRBJ1-5, is DSGVTQTPKHLITATGQRVTLRCSPRSGDLSVYWYQQSLDQGLQFLIQYYNGEERAKGNILERFSAQQFPDLHSELNLSSLELGDSALYFCASSELPRRQVQPQHFGDGTRLSIL.

The CDR3 DNA is TGTGCCAGTAGTATGAACCCGAGCTCCTACAATGAGCAGTTCTTC. As protein: CASSMNPSSYNEQFF. The chain employs TRBV19 and TRBJ2-1; the D is unclear. V lost 3 bases and J 0 bases, leaving 9 bases between the germline ends. The CDR3 is 15 amino acids. Germline loops: CDR1 LNHDA, CDR2 SQIVND (reference sequence).

In this sample, this clonotype turned up many times. The gene calls are TRBV12-3 or TRBV12-4 and TRBJ2-5; 12 nucleotides line up with TRBD2. V lost 6 bases to trimming and J lost 2 bases; unmatched junction nucleotides: 10. The length of the CDR3 is 17 residues. This CDR3 is CASSYLLAGGGQETQYF. In DNA, the CDR3 is TGTGCCAGCAGCTATTTACTAGCGGGGGGTGGACAAGAGACCCAGTACTTC.

This clonotype was observed many times. The chain couples TRBV7-9 to TRBJ2-1; D is uncertain. This CDR3 is built from 12 residues. Per the germline V gene, CDR1 is SEHNR and CDR2 is FQNEAQ (reference sequence). V shed 1 base and J shed 8 bases, with 6 bases lying between them. CDR3 loop: CASSLGVHEQFF. CDR3 coding DNA: TGTGCCAGCAGCTTAGGGGTCCATGAGCAGTTCTTC.

This clonotype has ten or more counts. The V call is TRBV6-1, the J call TRBJ1-5; D is perhaps TRBD1 (5 bases). CDR1 is MNHNS, CDR2 SASEGT, per germline. This CDR3 is built from 13 residues. The V and J ends lost 7 bases and 4 bases respectively, with 11 bases between them. The CDR3 DNA follows: TGTGCCAGCACACGGGACTGGAATCAGCCCCAGCATTTT. This codes for CASTRDWNQPQHF.

This clonotype was picked up many times. The chain joins TRBV6-2 or TRBV6-3 to TRBJ2-7, with 8 bases aligning to TRBD1. The junction had 16 bases not matched to a gene; V was cut back by 5 bases and J by 4 bases. The CDR3 extends over 17 amino acids. From germline, CDR1 is MNHEY and CDR2 SVGEGT. CDR3: CASSTDRGLNSLYEQYV. The CDR3 DNA reads as TGTGCCAGCAGTACAGACAGGGGTTTGAACTCTTTGTACGAGCAGTACGTC.

This clonotype came up many times. The chain joins TRBV6-6 to TRBJ2-7, with D possibly matching TRBD2 (5 bases). Per the germline V gene, CDR1 is MNHNY and CDR2 is SVGAGI (reference sequence). The V gene lost 8 bases and the J gene lost 3 bases, with 14 bases spanning the gap. CDR3 length: 13 amino acids. CDR3 nucleotides: TGTGCCAGCGTCGCGGGTGGCGGCTACGAGCAGTACTTC. This gives the protein CASVAGGGYEQYF.

In this sample, this clonotype turned up a few times. The chain carries TRBV4-2 and TRBJ1-1; D gene uncertain. Trimming stripped 0 bases from V and 2 bases from J, with 16 bases between. This CDR3 is built from 17 residues. Germline loops: CDR1 LGHNA, CDR2 YNFKEQ. The DNA for the CDR3 is TGTGCCAGCAGCCAAGATCCCTTCGGGTCCTTCAACACTGAAGCTTTCTTT. Translating it yields CASSQDPFGSFNTEAFF.

This clonotype has at least ten counts. In DNA form, the CDR3 reads TGTGCCAGCAGTTACGAGGGGCTGAGGGCTTTCTTT. Its protein product is CASSYEGLRAFF. J is TRBJ1-1 and V is TRBV6-2 or TRBV6-3, with D tentatively TRBD1 (5 bases). Per germline, CDR1 MNHEY and CDR2 SVGEGT. With 2 bases removed from V and 11 bases from J, the gap between germline ends came to 12 bases. This CDR3 comprises 12 residues.

This clonotype appeared a few times. The chain combines TRBV20-1 with TRBJ2-5; tentative D call: TRBD2 (5 bases). The germline V gene has CDR1 DFQATT and CDR2 SNEGSKA (reference sequence). The CDR3 runs 15 residues. Trimming cost V 3 bases and J 5 bases, with 19 bases left between them. CDR3 nucleotides: TGCAGTGCTAGTCTTTGGGAGCGTTCCGGTGAGACCCAGTACTTC. It is translated as CSASLWERSGETQYF.

This clonotype was observed many times. This chain connects TRBV3-1 to TRBJ1-2; no clear D. The CDR3 loop spans 14 amino acids. Trimming cost V 4 bases and J 4 bases, with 13 bases left between them. Germline V CDR1 and CDR2: LGHDT, YNNKEL (reference sequence). The CDR3 protein is CASSRADGSYGYTF. In DNA form, the CDR3 reads TGTGCCAGCAGCCGAGCGGATGGTTCCTATGGCTACACCTTC. Based on the CDR3 plus reference TRBV3-1 and TRBJ1-2, the full variable domain is DTAVSQTPKYLVTQMGNDKSIKCEQNLGHDTMYWYKQDSKKFLKIMFSYNNKELIINETVPNRFSPKSPDKAHLNLHINSLELGDSAVYFCASSRADGSYGYTFGSGTRLTVV.

The chain carries TRBV29-1 and TRBJ2-6; D uncertain. The germline gives CDR1 SQVTM, CDR2 ANQGSEA. The V and J ends lost 7 bases and 0 bases respectively, with 7 bases between them. This CDR3 has 13 amino acids. The chain's CDR3 is CSARSSGANVLTF. The CDR3 DNA is TGCAGCGCCAGATCCTCTGGGGCCAACGTCCTGACTTTC.